The T cell receptor beta chain under discussion was sequenced for a study of Ad26.COV2.S vaccination and SARS-CoV-2 variants. TCRdb keeps only in-frame clones here, not all; method: immunoSEQ multiplex PCR. The data contain fewer than 50,000 clones, around 83% of them seen just once; the ten biggest clones take up approximately 44%. Study results and caveats: Substantial breadth was reportedly displayed by spike-specific CD8+ and CD4+ T cell responses after vaccination. Higher spike-specific TCR breadth was found in vaccine recipients than in placebo recipients. Researchers reported similar non-spike TCR breadth in vaccine and placebo recipients. Total T cell responses were possibly underestimated by TCR breadth and depth analyses.

To note about this clone: Its antigen remains unidentified.

Trimming cost V 3 bases and J 0 bases, with 14 bases left between them. Looked up from germline, CDR1 is LNHDA and CDR2 is SQIVND (reference sequence). The CDR3 has 16 residues. The receptor was isolated from a human donor who had recovered from COVID-19. Sequencing was performed on peripheral blood, taken after recovery from COVID-19. The rearrangement joins TRBV19 to TRBJ1-2, with TRBD1 as a possible D gene (6 bases). The CDR3 spells CASSMLRTATNYGYTF. The CDR3 DNA follows: TGTGCCAGTAGTATGCTCCGGACAGCCACTAACTATGGCTACACCTTC.